The 30 T cell receptor beta chains reported below all come from one sample, sequenced in a study of cytotoxic CD8 clonotypes in ibrutinib-treated CLL. The method was immunoSEQ multiplex PCR; TCRdb's version includes in-frame clones alone and lacks a portion of them. The data show approximately 340,000 clones, 67% seen once. Here the sequenced sample was PBMCs, taken after 36 months of ibrutinib treatment. These receptors originate from a human donor with chronic lymphocytic leukemia.

The rearrangement joins TRBV7-9 to TRBJ1-1; TRBD1 agrees at 7 bases. Per the germline V gene, CDR1 is SEHNR and CDR2 is FQNEAQ (reference sequence). The CDR3 extends over 17 amino acids. J lost 1 base, V lost 1 base, and 9 bases had no gene match. CDR3 sequence (DNA): TGTGCCAGCAGCTTAGGGGGTAAGGGACAGCAGAACACTGAAGCTTTCTTT. This translates into CASSLGGKGQQNTEAFF.

The rearrangement links TRBV7-9 to TRBJ1-6, with 7 nucleotides matching TRBD1. Germline CDR1 and CDR2: SEHNR and FQNEAQ (reference sequence). The CDR3 runs 18 residues. J gave up 0 bases and V 5 bases, and 10 bases lay outside the gene matches. This chain's CDR3 is CASSQEDRPSSYNSPLHF. The DNA for the CDR3 is TGTGCCAGCAGCCAGGAGGACAGGCCATCCTCCTATAATTCACCCCTCCACTTT.

This clone was counted only a few times. V usage is TRBV29-1 and J usage is TRBJ2-7; the D is unclear. Germline CDR1 is SQVTM and CDR2 is ANQGSEA. V was shortened by 6 bases and J by 4 bases, with 13 bases between the two germline ends. CDR3 length equals 12 residues. CDR3 loop: CSVLGWSYEQYF. CDR3 in DNA: TGCAGCGTCCTAGGGTGGTCATACGAGCAGTACTTC.

The rearrangement joins TRBV5-1 to TRBJ2-7; D is ambiguous. The germline V gene encodes CDR1 SGHRS and CDR2 YFSETQ. The CDR3 sequence is 15 residues long. Trimming removed 0 bases at V and 2 bases at J, with 12 bases between. CDR3 sequence reads: CASSLASQTPYEQYF. The CDR3 region has the DNA TGCGCCAGCAGCTTGGCCTCACAAACCCCCTACGAGCAGTACTTC.

The V gene is TRBV18, the J gene TRBJ2-7, with 9 positions matching TRBD1. The V segment lost 6 bases and the J segment 3 bases; nucleotides outside the gene matches: 6. This CDR3 is built from 14 residues. Germline V gives CDR1 KGHSH, CDR2 LQKENI. The chain's CDR3 is CASSPTTGGYEQYF. In DNA form, the CDR3 reads TGTGCCAGCTCTCCAACGACAGGGGGCTACGAGCAGTACTTC.

The chain links TRBV7-3 to TRBJ2-5, with 13 bases aligning to TRBD2. This CDR3 contains 19 residues. Germline-derived CDR1 and CDR2 are SGHTA and FQGTGA. The junction had 9 bases not matched to a gene; V was cut back by 0 bases and J by 2 bases. CDR3 amino acids: CASSLTGPGTSGTQETQYF. The CDR3, as DNA: TGTGCCAGCAGCTTAACGGGGCCCGGGACTAGCGGGACACAAGAGACCCAGTACTTC.

The chain uses TRBV28 and TRBJ2-3, with 11 nucleotides matching TRBD2. Per germline, CDR1 MDHEN and CDR2 SYDVKM. V was pared by 3 bases and J by 1 base, with 9 bases of the junction left unmatched. The CDR3 spans 18 residues. In DNA form, the CDR3 reads TGTGCCAGCAGTTTGTGGCGTAGCGGGAGGGGTGGCACAGATACGCAGTATTTT. Protein: CASSLWRSGRGGTDTQYF.

The chain carries TRBV9 and TRBJ1-1; D unclear. CDR3 size: 13 residues. Germline loops: CDR1 SGDLS, CDR2 YYNGEE. The V end was cut by 3 bases, the J end by 5 bases, with 11 bases between. The CDR3 region has the DNA TGTGCCAGCAGCGACGTTCCAGGAACTGAAGCTTTCTTT. It is translated as CASSDVPGTEAFF. The full variable domain, with the rest looked up from reference TRBV9 and TRBJ1-1, is DSGVTQTPKHLITATGQRVTLRCSPRSGDLSVYWYQQSLDQGLQFLIQYYNGEERAKGNILERFSAQQFPDLHSELNLSSLELGDSALYFCASSDVPGTEAFFGQGTRLTVV.

This clone has just a few counts. The chain links TRBV5-1 to TRBJ2-3; D gene unclear. Between the trimmed V and J ends, which lost 4 bases and 8 bases, there was a span of 8 bases. CDR1 is SGHRS, CDR2 YFSETQ, per germline. The CDR3 is made up of 11 amino acids. CDR3 nucleotide sequence: TGCGCCAGCAGCCCTCAGGTTACGCAGTATTTT. Translating it yields CASSPQVTQYF.

J is TRBJ2-7 and V is TRBV2; a weak D match, TRBD2 (6 bases). CDR1 and CDR2 (germline): SNHLY, FYNNEI. With 4 bases removed from V and 2 bases from J, the gap between germline ends came to 12 bases. The CDR3 totals 14 residues. The CDR3 coding sequence is TGTGCCAGCAGTGGCGGAGGGTGGCCCTACGAGCAGTACTTC. Its translation: CASSGGGWPYEQYF.

Worth noting for this clone: The sample holds other DNA sequences that translate to the same CDR3. CDR3 sequence (DNA): TGTGCCAGCAGCGTGTCCGGGACTAGCGGTTACAATGAGCAGTTCTTC. It yields the protein CASSVSGTSGYNEQFF. The genes are TRBV9 and TRBJ2-1; TRBD2 matches 11 bases. There are 16 residues in the CDR3. In germline, CDR1 is SGDLS, CDR2 YYNGEE. V trimming: 2 bases; J trimming: 4 bases; junction bases outside the gene matches: 5. Full variable domain (missing parts from reference TRBV9 and TRBJ2-1): DSGVTQTPKHLITATGQRVTLRCSPRSGDLSVYWYQQSLDQGLQFLIQYYNGEERAKGNILERFSAQQFPDLHSELNLSSLELGDSALYFCASSVSGTSGYNEQFFGPGTRLTVL.

In its sample, this clone was seen a few times. The chain carries TRBV19 and TRBJ2-4; 13 bases agree with TRBD2. V lost 6 bases to trimming and J lost 0 bases; unmatched junction nucleotides: 11. The CDR3 is 19 residues long. The germline V gene has CDR1 LNHDA and CDR2 SQIVND (reference sequence). CDR3 sequence: CASSLTGTSGDVAKNIQYF. In DNA form, the CDR3 reads TGTGCCAGTAGCCTGACCGGGACTAGCGGGGATGTAGCCAAAAACATTCAGTACTTC.

The rearrangement uses TRBV7-6 and TRBJ2-7, with 9 bases identical to TRBD2. Germline assignment: CDR1 SGHVS and CDR2 FNYEAQ. The V gene end was trimmed by 4 bases and the J gene end by 2 bases; junction bases not matched to a gene: 18. This CDR3 is built from 19 residues. CDR3 in amino acids: CASSSIPGPGIAGAYEQYF. The CDR3 DNA follows: TGTGCCAGCAGCTCCATTCCCGGACCTGGAATAGCGGGAGCCTACGAGCAGTACTTC.

The V and J genes are TRBV7-3 and TRBJ1-2, with D tentatively TRBD1 (6 bases). Trimming took 2 bases from V and 8 from J, leaving 12 bases between them. There are 13 residues in the CDR3. The germline V gene has CDR1 SGHTA and CDR2 FQGTGA. CDR3 region: CASSLGQSGGYTF. In DNA form, the CDR3 reads TGTGCCAGCAGCTTAGGACAGTCGGGAGGCTACACCTTC.

This clone was seen more than once but under ten times. The V and J genes are TRBV11-2 and TRBJ2-7, with a possible D match to TRBD2 (6 bases). Deletions cut 5 bases from V and 3 bases from J, with 11 bases between. In germline, CDR1 is SGHAT, CDR2 FQNNGV. CDR3 length equals 13 residues. The CDR3, as DNA: TGTGCCAGCAGCCCGGGACTCGACTACGAGCAGTACTTC. The encoded protein is CASSPGLDYEQYF. Based on the CDR3 plus reference TRBV11-2 and TRBJ2-7, the full variable domain is EAGVAQSPRYKIIEKRQSVAFWCNPISGHATLYWYQQILGQGPKLLIQFQNNGVVDDSQLPKDRFSAERLKGVDSTLKIQPAKLEDSAVYLCASSPGLDYEQYFGPGTRLTVT.

The genes are TRBV11-2 and TRBJ2-5, with 15 positions matching TRBD2. Germline V gene lookup returns CDR1 SGHAT and CDR2 FQNNGV. The V segment lost 5 bases and the J segment 0 bases; nucleotides outside the gene matches: 4. This CDR3 is 17 amino acids long. The CDR3 region has the DNA TGTGCCAGCAGCGGCGGGACTAGCGGGGGGTACCAAGAGACCCAGTACTTC. Translating gives CASSGGTSGGYQETQYF.

V usage is TRBV2 and J usage is TRBJ2-1, with 7 nucleotides matching TRBD2. CDR3 length: 15 amino acids. Losses at the gene ends were 2 bases for V and 5 bases for J; bases not matched to a gene: 6. Germline CDR1 reads SNHLY; CDR2 reads FYNNEI. The CDR3 loop reads CASSEMGLTNNEQFF. In DNA, the CDR3 is TGTGCCAGCAGTGAAATGGGACTAACCAACAATGAGCAGTTCTTC.

The genes are TRBV6-6 and TRBJ2-1; D remains ambiguous. V was cut by 2 bases and J by 4 bases, with 12 bases left in between. Germline CDR1 reads MNHNY; CDR2 reads SVGAGI (reference sequence). The CDR3 runs to 15 residues. The CDR3 DNA reads as TGTGCCAGCAGTTACCCCCACGGAACTTACAATGAGCAGTTCTTC. Its translation: CASSYPHGTYNEQFF.

The CDR3 here is CSAAFTDTQYF. CDR3 coding DNA: TGCAGTGCTGCGTTCACAGATACGCAGTATTTT. The rearrangement joins TRBV20-1 to TRBJ2-3; D gene uncertain. Germline V lookup: CDR1 DFQATT, CDR2 SNEGSKA (reference sequence). V lost 5 bases, J lost 2 bases, and 5 bases lay in between. The CDR3 runs 11 residues.

The CDR3 region is CASSYAGVDETQYF. The CDR3 DNA reads TGTGCCAGCAGTTACGCGGGGGTGGATGAGACCCAGTACTTC. The V and J genes are TRBV6-5 and TRBJ2-5, with 7 bases identical to TRBD2. The V gene's germline CDR1 is MNHEY and CDR2 SVGAGI. The length of the CDR3 is 14 residues. V lost 2 bases, J lost 5 bases, and 5 bases stayed unmatched.

A remark on this clone: This CDR3 is also generated by other DNA sequences in the sample. The chain recombines TRBV6-1 with TRBJ1-3; 8 bases are shared with TRBD1. Germline V gene lookup returns CDR1 MNHNS and CDR2 SASEGT. CDR3 length: 14 amino acids. V trimming: 3 bases; J trimming: 8 bases; junction bases outside the gene matches: 6. CDR3 in amino acids: CASSEQGARDTIYF. The CDR3 nucleotides are TGTGCCAGCAGTGAGCAGGGGGCGAGGGACACCATATATTTT.

The chain is built from TRBV18 and TRBJ2-7; the D is unclear. CDR3 size: 15 residues. Trimming removed 2 bases at V and 2 bases at J, with 13 bases between. Germline CDR1 KGHSH, CDR2 LQKENI. The CDR3 coding sequence is TGTGCCAGCTCACCATACAAAGGATTGGCCTACGAGCAGTACTTC. This encodes CASSPYKGLAYEQYF.

This clone was seen a few times. V and J are TRBV29-1 and TRBJ2-1; 9 bases map to TRBD2. CDR1 and CDR2 from the germline V gene are SQVTM and ANQGSEA. This CDR3 region has 17 residues. J lost 6 bases, V lost 0 bases, and 12 bases had no gene match. CDR3: CSVEDQKLAGPPNEQFF. CDR3 nucleotides: TGCAGCGTTGAAGATCAAAAACTAGCGGGTCCTCCCAATGAGCAGTTCTTC.

V gene TRBV10-3 combines with J gene TRBJ2-3, with 11 bases aligning to TRBD2. Germline V gives CDR1 ENHRY, CDR2 SYGVKD. CDR3 length: 19 amino acids. Losses at the gene ends were 10 bases for V and 0 bases for J; bases not matched to a gene: 18. In DNA, the CDR3 is TGTGCCACCAAAAAGGGATCGGGTAGCGGGGGGGAGAGCACAGATACGCAGTATTTT. Translated, it gives CATKKGSGSGGESTDTQYF.

The chain couples TRBV11-2 to TRBJ2-7; the D is unclear. The CDR3 consists of 14 residues. V was cut by 5 bases and J by 3 bases, with 14 bases left in between. Germline V gene data show CDR1 as SGHAT and CDR2 as FQNNGV. The CDR3 sequence: CASSQTSPNYEQYF. As DNA, the CDR3 is TGTGCCAGCAGCCAAACTTCCCCCAACTACGAGCAGTACTTC.

This rearrangement joins TRBV2 to TRBJ2-5; 11 positions match TRBD2. Germline V lookup: CDR1 SNHLY, CDR2 FYNNEI. With 6 bases clipped from V and 2 bases from J, the junction kept 5 bases outside the gene matches. This CDR3 is 15 amino acids long. The CDR3 reads CASRQRTSGQETQYF. The CDR3 bases are TGTGCCAGCAGACAACGGACTAGCGGGCAAGAGACCCAGTACTTC.

The chain carries TRBV2 and TRBJ2-3; the match to TRBD2 covers 10 bases. In germline, CDR1 is SNHLY, CDR2 FYNNEI. The CDR3 runs 18 residues. V dropped 7 bases and J dropped 3; count of bases not matched to a gene: 16. The CDR3 DNA is TGTGCCAGCAAATCGGTGAGCGGGAGGGCGACATCGACAGATACGCAGTATTTT. It specifies CASKSVSGRATSTDTQYF.

Only one count was recorded for this clone. The J gene is TRBJ2-1, the V gene TRBV5-1; 9 nucleotides line up with TRBD1. Germline V CDR1 and CDR2: SGHRS, YFSETQ. The length of the CDR3 is 14 residues. J gave up 11 bases and V 0 bases, and 6 bases lay outside the gene matches. The CDR3 nucleotides read TGCGCCAGCAGCTTGGCGACAGGGGGTTCGAAGCAGTTCTTC. This gives the protein CASSLATGGSKQFF.

The sample holds a few counts of this clone. The chain has TRBV19 and TRBJ2-5; 8 bases agree with TRBD1. The CDR3 has 12 amino acids. Germline values: CDR1 LNHDA, CDR2 SQIVND (reference sequence). Trimming at V came to 9 bases and at J to 4 bases, leaving 4 bases not matched to a gene. In DNA, the CDR3 is TGTGCCAGCAGACAGGGGAGAGAGACCCAGTACTTC. Amino acids: CASRQGRETQYF.

The genes are TRBV7-7 and TRBJ2-7; 11 bases are shared with TRBD1. The CDR3 is made up of 15 amino acids. V shed 4 bases and J 0 bases; nucleotides not matched to a gene: 2. The germline CDR1 and CDR2 sequences are SSHAT and FNYEAQ (reference sequence). The CDR3 region is CASSSGQGASYEQYF. DNA of the CDR3: TGTGCCAGCAGCTCCGGACAGGGGGCCTCCTACGAGCAGTACTTC.